This entry describes one TCR beta chain. It has no known antigen specificity. No much larger clone is present one base from it, and per-base qualities are unavailable. Donors were patients with melanoma. CDR1 and CDR2 (SGHAT, FQNNGV) derive from the germline V gene. Between the V and J ends, shortened by 4 bases and 10 bases respectively, the junction contains 14 bases. The CDR3 covers 13 residues, taking in both the cysteine and the phenylalanine. Only CDR3 DNA remains: 39 bases, in frame from the first base. This sample stems from a study of CD4+ T cells in melanoma (dated by TCRdb to about 2022). Background for the entire study: Neoantigen-specific CD4+ T cells in human melanoma were what the study investigated. Study-wide findings and limitations: Diverse differentiation states were reported to be shown by neoantigen-specific CD4+ T cells in melanoma. Neoantigen-specific CD4+ T cells were reported to be correlated with the function of CD8+ T cells, macrophages and B cells.

Library preparation used the immunoSEQ multiplex PCR assay. TCRdb took over this immuneACCESS table, retaining in-frame rearrangements with V and J assigned. Such tables are incomplete; in checked studies, under half of the missing clones stem from an unresolved V gene, and the remainder is unexplained. In this sample the table shows about 50,000 clones, about 88% of which occur a single time. Of the sample, 12% falls within the top ten clones. This sequence uses TRBV11-2 and TRBJ2-1; the D segment cannot be called with confidence. Input material: peripheral blood. This receptor was identified in a human donor with melanoma. The CDR3 has the sequence CASSSGRLEEQFF. The nucleotides read TGTGCCAGCAGCTCCGGGCGACTGGAGGAGCAGTTCTTC.